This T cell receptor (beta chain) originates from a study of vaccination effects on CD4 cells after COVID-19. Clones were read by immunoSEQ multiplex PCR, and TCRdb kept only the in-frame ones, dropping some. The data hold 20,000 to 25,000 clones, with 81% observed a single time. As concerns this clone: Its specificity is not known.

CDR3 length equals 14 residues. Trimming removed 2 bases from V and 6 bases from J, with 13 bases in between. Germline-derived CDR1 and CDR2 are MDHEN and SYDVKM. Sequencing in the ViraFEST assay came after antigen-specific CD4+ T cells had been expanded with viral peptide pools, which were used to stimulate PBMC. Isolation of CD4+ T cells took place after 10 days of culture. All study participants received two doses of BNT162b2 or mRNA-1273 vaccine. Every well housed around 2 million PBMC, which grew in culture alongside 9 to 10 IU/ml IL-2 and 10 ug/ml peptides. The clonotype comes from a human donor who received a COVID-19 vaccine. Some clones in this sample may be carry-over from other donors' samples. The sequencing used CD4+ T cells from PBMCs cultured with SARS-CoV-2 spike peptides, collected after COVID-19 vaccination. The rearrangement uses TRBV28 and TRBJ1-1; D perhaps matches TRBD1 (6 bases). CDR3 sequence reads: CASSLLRRGAEAFF. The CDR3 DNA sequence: TGTGCCAGCAGTTTACTCCGCAGGGGCGCTGAAGCTTTCTTT.